This is a list of T cell receptor beta chains from one sample in a study of T cell clones after liver transplantation. The data were produced by immunoSEQ multiplex PCR, yet TCRdb's version contains in-frame clones alone and is incomplete. The table includes some 59,000 clones, 71% detected once. The sequenced sample was CD4+ T cells from blood, obtained before liver transplant. Receptor source: a human donor who received a liver transplant. Both conserved end residues are part of each CDR3. A D gene is named only where the DNA matches it firmly. Size tells how often a clone was seen (once, few, many) or the class of an expanded clone, and some rows leave it out.

v_gene	abundance	j_gene	d_gene	CDR3nt	CDR3aa
TRBV9	-	TRBJ2-7	-	TGTGCCAGCAGCGTAGTGGCAGGCAGCTACGAGCAGTACTTC	CASSVVAGSYEQYF
TRBV4-1	once	TRBJ1-5	-	TGCGCCAGCAGCCAAGAGGGGGGGAAGGGTCAGCCCCAGCATTTT	CASSQEGGKGQPQHF
TRBV7-3	-	TRBJ2-3	TRBD2	TGTGCCAGCAGCCCCGGACTAGCGGGGGGCACAGATACGCAGTATTTT	CASSPGLAGGTDTQYF
TRBV5-4	few	TRBJ2-1	TRBD2	TGTGCCAGCAGCCTCTCCCGGGGGGGGTTTAATGAGCAGTTCTTC	CASSLSRGGFNEQFF
TRBV10-3	-	TRBJ2-3	TRBD2	TGTGCCATCAGCCCCGGACTAGGCCCAGATACGCAGTATTTT	CAISPGLGPDTQYF
TRBV6-5	-	TRBJ2-7	-	TGTGCCAGCAGTTACTCGATGGTCAGTTCCTACGAGCAGTACTTC	CASSYSMVSSYEQYF
TRBV29-1	-	TRBJ2-1	-	TGCAGCGTTGAAGAAGGCGGGTCCAATGAGCAGTTCTTC	CSVEEGGSNEQFF
TRBV7-3	few	TRBJ2-5	-	TGTGCCAGCAGCTTAGTTCCTAGAGAGACCCAGTACTTC	CASSLVPRETQYF
TRBV18	-	TRBJ1-2	-	TGTGCCAGCTCACCACTTGGGAGAGACGGCTACACCTTC	CASSPLGRDGYTF
TRBV4-2	once	TRBJ2-5	-	TGTGCCAGCAGCCTGGGCGGGCTAGATATGGAGACCCAGTACTTC	CASSLGGLDMETQYF
TRBV7-9	-	TRBJ2-3	TRBD1	TGTGCCAGCAGTAAAACGGGACAGGGACCAGATACGCAGTATTTT	CASSKTGQGPDTQYF
TRBV9	-	TRBJ2-7	-	TGTGCCAGCAGCGTAGCGGCAGGGGGAGGCTACGAGCAGTACTTC	CASSVAAGGGYEQYF
TRBV11-2	-	TRBJ1-6	-	TGTGCCAGCAGCTTACAGGGTAATTCACCCCTCCACTTT	CASSLQGNSPLHF
TRBV30	-	TRBJ1-5	-	TGTGCCTGGAGCGCGGGATCGGGTCAGCCCCAGCATTTT	CAWSAGSGQPQHF
TRBV5-1	-	TRBJ1-4	TRBD1	TGCGCCAGCAGGTCTGGACAGGCTGCAACTAATGAAAAACTGTTTTTT	CASRSGQAATNEKLFF
TRBV11-2	-	TRBJ2-5	-	TGTGCCAGCAGCAGTGCGGAGACCCAGTACTTC	CASSSAETQYF
TRBV28	-	TRBJ2-7	TRBD1	TGTGCCAGCAGTTCCCCGTGGGACAGGGATGTCTACGAGCAGTACTTC	CASSSPWDRDVYEQYF
TRBV5-6	many	TRBJ1-3	-	TGTGCCAGCAGCTTGGGGGCTTCTGGAAACACCATATATTTT	CASSLGASGNTIYF
TRBV5-4	-	TRBJ2-7	TRBD1	TGTGCCAGCAGCTTGGGGGTCGGGACAGCAGACGAGCAGTACTTC	CASSLGVGTADEQYF
TRBV6-5	-	TRBJ2-7	TRBD1	TGTGCCAGCAGTTACAGGGGGCAATCCTACGAGCAGTACTTC	CASSYRGQSYEQYF
TRBV19	-	TRBJ1-2	-	TGTGCCAGTAGTATATCGCGAGGAGAAGGCTACACCTTC	CASSISRGEGYTF
TRBV2	-	TRBJ2-7	TRBD2	TGTGCCAGCAGCGGTAATTTAGCGAGGAGCGGGGGGGCCAAGAAGGACGAGCAGTACTTC	CASSGNLARSGGAKKDEQYF
TRBV10-1	once	TRBJ1-1	TRBD1	TGCGCCAGCAGTGAGGGTTCAGCAGGGGGGACTGAAGCTTTCTTT	CASSEGSAGGTEAFF
TRBV7-6	-	TRBJ2-5	-	TGTGCCAGCAGCTTAGTGGCAAACCAAGAGACCCAGTACTTC	CASSLVANQETQYF
TRBV28	-	TRBJ2-3	TRBD2	TGTGCCAGCAGTCCCGCCGAGGAGCGGGGGGCCACAGATACGCAGTATTTT	CASSPAEERGATDTQYF
TRBV5-4	-	TRBJ2-1	-	TGTGCCAGCAGCTACGGACTACCGGGATCCTACAATGAGCAGTTCTTC	CASSYGLPGSYNEQFF
TRBV19	many	TRBJ1-2	-	TGTGCCAGTAGTGATGTGGGACACGGCTATGGCTACACCTTC	CASSDVGHGYGYTF
TRBV15	few	TRBJ2-3	TRBD1	TGTGCCACCAGCACCCAGGGGGCAGATACGCAGTATTTT	CATSTQGADTQYF
TRBV4-1	few	TRBJ1-6	TRBD1	TGCGCCAGCAGCCAACAGGGGGCGCGAGGCCGGTCACCCCTCCACTTT	CASSQQGARGRSPLHF
TRBV11-3	-	TRBJ2-3	-	TGTGCCAGCAGCTCTGGTGGCGGTTACACAGATACGCAGTATTTT	CASSSGGGYTDTQYF
TRBV7-2	-	TRBJ1-2	TRBD1	TGTGCCAGCAGCACCGCGACAGGGGGTAGCTATGGCTACACCTTC	CASSTATGGSYGYTF
TRBV30	-	TRBJ1-2	-	TGTGCCTGGGGACACGAAGGGGGTAGCTATGGCTACACCTTC	CAWGHEGGSYGYTF
TRBV6-6	few	TRBJ1-3	-	TGTGCCAGCAGTCCAGGACGGGGGAGCTCTGGAAACACCATATATTTT	CASSPGRGSSGNTIYF
TRBV11-1	many	TRBJ2-1	TRBD2	TGTGCCAGCAGCTCTAGCGGGGGGGCCCTGGTTAATGAGCAGTTCTTC	CASSSSGGALVNEQFF
TRBV27	once	TRBJ1-1	TRBD1	TGTGCCAGCAGAGCCCTCCGGGACAGGGCTATTAGGACTGAAGCTTTCTTT	CASRALRDRAIRTEAFF
TRBV28	-	TRBJ2-7	-	TGTGCCAGCAGTTTCAAGCTCCACTACGAGCAGTACTTC	CASSFKLHYEQYF
TRBV7-9	-	TRBJ1-6	TRBD1	TGTGCCAGCAGCTTGGGACAGAATAATTCACCCCTCCACTTT	CASSLGQNNSPLHF
TRBV10-3	-	TRBJ2-6	-	TGTGCCATCAGTGAGCCGAATAGCTCTGGGGCCAACGTCCTGACTTTC	CAISEPNSSGANVLTF
TRBV11-2	-	TRBJ2-7	-	TGTGCCAGCAGCCGTCGGCGGACTACCTCCTACGAGCAGTACTTC	CASSRRRTTSYEQYF
TRBV9	once	TRBJ1-2	TRBD1	TGTGCCAGCAGCTTCCGGGACAGGGTTCACTATGGCTACACCTTC	CASSFRDRVHYGYTF
TRBV19	-	TRBJ1-6	-	TGTGCCAGTAGTCAGACACAGCTTACAGATTCACCCCTCCACTTT	CASSQTQLTDSPLHF
TRBV2	few	TRBJ1-5	-	TGTGCCAGCAGTGCCGCGGGCAATCAGCCCCAGCATTTT	CASSAAGNQPQHF
TRBV7-2	many	TRBJ2-5	-	TGTGCCAGCAGCTTAGCGGCCGCTAGCGCGTACCAAGAGACCCAGTACTTC	CASSLAAASAYQETQYF
TRBV18	few	TRBJ1-5	-	TGTGCCAGCTCACCCGAATTCGGTCAGCCCCAGCATTTT	CASSPEFGQPQHF
TRBV5-5	-	TRBJ2-2	-	TGTGCCAGCAGCTTTATCCAGGGGTTAGGGAACACCGGGGAGCTGTTTTTT	CASSFIQGLGNTGELFF
TRBV6-1	-	TRBJ1-6	-	TGTGCCAGCAGTGACAAGAGGTTGACCTATAATTCACCCCTCCACTTT	CASSDKRLTYNSPLHF
TRBV9	-	TRBJ1-2	-	TGTGCCAGCAGCCTCCAGGACTATGGCTACACCTTC	CASSLQDYGYTF
TRBV2	many	TRBJ1-2	TRBD1	TGTGCCAGCAGTGAAAGACAGGGGGCACGCGGCTACACCTTC	CASSERQGARGYTF
TRBV6-1	-	TRBJ2-4	-	TGTGCCAGCAGTCACCTGGAGAGGAACATTCAGTACTTC	CASSHLERNIQYF
TRBV5-1	-	TRBJ1-1	-	TGCGCCAGCAGCCAGCGGGACGGTGAAGCTTTCTTT	CASSQRDGEAFF
TRBV12-5	-	TRBJ2-2	-	TGTGCTAGTGGTTTGTGGCCGAACACCGGGGAGCTGTTTTTT	CASGLWPNTGELFF
TRBV28	-	TRBJ2-3	TRBD2	TGTGCCAGCAGCCCCGGAGTAGCGGGACTCACAGATACGCAGTATTTT	CASSPGVAGLTDTQYF
TRBV5-1	few	TRBJ2-5	TRBD1	TGCGCCAGCAGCCCGGGACAGGGGACCCAGTACTTC	CASSPGQGTQYF
TRBV30	-	TRBJ2-7	-	TGTGCCTGGAGTGTTCGGACTACCCGCTCCTACGAGCAGTACTTC	CAWSVRTTRSYEQYF
TRBV28	-	TRBJ1-5	TRBD1	TGTGCCAGCAGTCCTTCCCACAGGGGAGAGGGTCAGCCCCAGCATTTT	CASSPSHRGEGQPQHF
TRBV7-9	-	TRBJ2-7	TRBD1	TGTGCCAGCAGCGGTAACCGGGACAGGGGCCCCGAGCAGTACTTC	CASSGNRDRGPEQYF
TRBV9	many	TRBJ2-7	TRBD2	TGTGCCAGCAGCCCGAGATGGGAGGGTAGCGAGCAGTACTTC	CASSPRWEGSEQYF